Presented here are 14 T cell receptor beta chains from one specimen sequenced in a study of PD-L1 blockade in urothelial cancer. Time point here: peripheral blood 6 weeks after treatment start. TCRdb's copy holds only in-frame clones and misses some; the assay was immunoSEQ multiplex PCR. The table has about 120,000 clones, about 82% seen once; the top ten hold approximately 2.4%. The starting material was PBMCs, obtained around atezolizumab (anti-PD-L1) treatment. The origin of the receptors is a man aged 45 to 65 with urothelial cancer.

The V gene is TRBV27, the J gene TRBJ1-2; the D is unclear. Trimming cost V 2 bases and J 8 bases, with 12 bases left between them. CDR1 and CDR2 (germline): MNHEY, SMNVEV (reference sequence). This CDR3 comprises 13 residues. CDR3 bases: TGTGCCAGCAGTTTACCCAGGCCCAACGGCTACACCTTC. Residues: CASSLPRPNGYTF.

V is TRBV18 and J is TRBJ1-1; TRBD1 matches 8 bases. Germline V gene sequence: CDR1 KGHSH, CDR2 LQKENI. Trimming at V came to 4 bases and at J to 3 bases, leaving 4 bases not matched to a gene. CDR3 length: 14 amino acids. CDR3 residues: CASSLMDRDTEAFF. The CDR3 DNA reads TGTGCCAGCTCACTCATGGACAGGGACACTGAAGCTTTCTTT.

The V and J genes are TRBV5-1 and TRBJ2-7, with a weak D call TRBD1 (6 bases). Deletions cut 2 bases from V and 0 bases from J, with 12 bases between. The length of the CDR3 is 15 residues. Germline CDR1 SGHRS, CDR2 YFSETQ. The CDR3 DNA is TGCGCCAGCAGCTTCTCAGGGGCTAACTCCTACGAGCAGTACTTC. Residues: CASSFSGANSYEQYF.

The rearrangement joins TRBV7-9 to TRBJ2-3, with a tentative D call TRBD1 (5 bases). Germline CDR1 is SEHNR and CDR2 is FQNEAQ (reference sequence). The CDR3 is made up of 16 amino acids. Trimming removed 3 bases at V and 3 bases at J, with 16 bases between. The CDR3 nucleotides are TGTGCCAGCAGCTTCCAGGCAGGGATATTGACAGATACGCAGTATTTT. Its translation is CASSFQAGILTDTQYF.

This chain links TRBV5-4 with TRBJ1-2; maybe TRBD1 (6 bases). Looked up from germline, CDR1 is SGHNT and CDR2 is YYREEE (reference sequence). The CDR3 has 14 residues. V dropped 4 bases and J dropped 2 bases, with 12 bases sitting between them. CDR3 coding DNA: TGTGCCAGCAGCGTCGACAGGACCAACTATGGCTACACCTTC. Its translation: CASSVDRTNYGYTF. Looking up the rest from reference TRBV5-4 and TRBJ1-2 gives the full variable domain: ETGVTQSPTHLIKTRGQQVTLRCSSQSGHNTVSWYQQALGQGPQFIFQYYREEENGRGNFPPRFSGLQFPNYSSELNVNALELDDSALYLCASSVDRTNYGYTFGSGTRLTVV.

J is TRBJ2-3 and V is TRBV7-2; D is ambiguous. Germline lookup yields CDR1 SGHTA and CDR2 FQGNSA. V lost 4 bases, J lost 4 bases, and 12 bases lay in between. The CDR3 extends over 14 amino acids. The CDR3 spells CASSSSFSADTQYF. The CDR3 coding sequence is TGTGCCAGCAGCTCCTCTTTCTCCGCAGATACGCAGTATTTT.

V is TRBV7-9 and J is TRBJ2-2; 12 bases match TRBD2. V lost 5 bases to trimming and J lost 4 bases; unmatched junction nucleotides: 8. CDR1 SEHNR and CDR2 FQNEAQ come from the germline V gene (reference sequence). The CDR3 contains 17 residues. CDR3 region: CASSPTLAGGLTGELFF. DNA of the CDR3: TGTGCCAGCAGCCCCACCCTAGCGGGAGGGCTCACCGGGGAGCTGTTTTTT.

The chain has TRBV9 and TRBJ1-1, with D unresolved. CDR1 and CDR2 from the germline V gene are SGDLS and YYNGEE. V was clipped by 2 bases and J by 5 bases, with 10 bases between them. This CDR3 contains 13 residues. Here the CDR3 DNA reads TGTGCCAGCAGCGTTTATCAGGCAACTGAAGCTTTCTTT. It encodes CASSVYQATEAFF.

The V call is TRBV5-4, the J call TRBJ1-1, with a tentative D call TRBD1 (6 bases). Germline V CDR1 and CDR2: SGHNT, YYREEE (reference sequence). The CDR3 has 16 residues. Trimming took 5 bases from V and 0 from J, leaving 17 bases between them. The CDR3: CASRTPRGSMNTEAFF. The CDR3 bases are TGTGCCAGCAGAACCCCCAGGGGTTCCATGAACACTGAAGCTTTCTTT.

The CDR3 is CASSPTRSGSLSDTQYF. The CDR3 nucleotides are TGTGCCAGCTCACCCACCCGCAGCGGGAGTCTATCAGATACGCAGTATTTT. The chain recombines TRBV18 with TRBJ2-3; TRBD2 matches at 8 bases. Per the germline V gene, CDR1 is KGHSH and CDR2 is LQKENI. V gave up 3 bases and J gave up 4 bases; unmatched junction bases: 12. The CDR3 runs to 17 residues.

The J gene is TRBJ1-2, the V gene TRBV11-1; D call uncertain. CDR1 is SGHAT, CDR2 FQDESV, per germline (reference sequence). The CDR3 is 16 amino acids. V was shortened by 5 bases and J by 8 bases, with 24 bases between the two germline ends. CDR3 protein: CASSHMGASGRWGYTF. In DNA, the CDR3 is TGTGCCAGCAGCCATATGGGCGCGTCCGGGAGATGGGGCTACACCTTC.

CDR3 region: CAWSVKTSGMYNEQFF. CDR3 DNA: TGTGCCTGGAGTGTAAAGACTAGCGGGATGTACAATGAGCAGTTCTTC. The chain recombines TRBV30 with TRBJ2-1, with TRBD2 matching 11 bases. Germline V lookup: CDR1 GTSNPN, CDR2 SVGIG (reference sequence). The CDR3 has 16 amino acids. V was clipped by 0 bases and J by 4 bases; unmatched bases: 5.

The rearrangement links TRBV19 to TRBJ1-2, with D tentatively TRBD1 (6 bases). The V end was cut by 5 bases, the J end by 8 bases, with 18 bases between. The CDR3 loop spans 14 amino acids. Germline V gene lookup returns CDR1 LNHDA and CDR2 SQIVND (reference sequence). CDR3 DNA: TGTGCCAGTAGTGCAGGCCCTACAGGGCAAGGCTACACCTTC. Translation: CASSAGPTGQGYTF.

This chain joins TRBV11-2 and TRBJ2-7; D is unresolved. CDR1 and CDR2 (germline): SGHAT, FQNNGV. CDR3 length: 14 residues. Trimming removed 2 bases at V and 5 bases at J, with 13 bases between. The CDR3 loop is CASSLNLVRDEQYF. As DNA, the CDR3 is TGTGCCAGCAGCTTAAATCTCGTCCGTGACGAGCAGTACTTC.